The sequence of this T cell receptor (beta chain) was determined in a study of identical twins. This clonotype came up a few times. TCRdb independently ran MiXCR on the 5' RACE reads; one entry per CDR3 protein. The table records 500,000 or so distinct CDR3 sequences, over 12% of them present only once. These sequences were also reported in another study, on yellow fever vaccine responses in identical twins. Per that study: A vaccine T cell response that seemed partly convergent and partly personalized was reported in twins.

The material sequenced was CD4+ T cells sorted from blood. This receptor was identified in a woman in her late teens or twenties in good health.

The CDR3 loop is CASSLVSLGQGKGAQETQYF. The CDR3 DNA is TGTGCCAGCAGCTTAGTATCTCTGGGACAGGGTAAGGGGGCCCAAGAGACCCAGTACTTC. The V and J genes are TRBV11-2 and TRBJ2-5; TRBD1 agrees at 9 bases. Germline-derived CDR1 and CDR2 are SGHAT and FQNNGV. The CDR3 loop spans 20 amino acids. J gave up 1 base and V 1 base, and 16 bases lay outside the gene matches.